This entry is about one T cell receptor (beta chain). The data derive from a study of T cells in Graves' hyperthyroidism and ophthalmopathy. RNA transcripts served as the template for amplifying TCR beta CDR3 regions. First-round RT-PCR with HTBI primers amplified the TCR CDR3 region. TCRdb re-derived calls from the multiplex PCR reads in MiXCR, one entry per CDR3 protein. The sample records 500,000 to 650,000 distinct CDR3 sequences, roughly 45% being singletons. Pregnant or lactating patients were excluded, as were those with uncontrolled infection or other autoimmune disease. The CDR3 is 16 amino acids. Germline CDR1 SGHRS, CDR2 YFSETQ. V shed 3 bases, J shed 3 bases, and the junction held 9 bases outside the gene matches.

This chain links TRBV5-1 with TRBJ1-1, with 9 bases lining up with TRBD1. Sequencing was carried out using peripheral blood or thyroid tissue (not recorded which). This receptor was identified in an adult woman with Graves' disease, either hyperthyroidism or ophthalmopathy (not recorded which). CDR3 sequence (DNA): TGCGCCAGCAGCTCCGGGACAGGGATTATAGACACTGAAGCTTTCTTT. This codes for CASSSGTGIIDTEAFF.